This T cell receptor (beta chain) was recorded in a study of cytomegalovirus exposure and HLA in healthy donors. Overall study context: Among roughly 180 million T cells, an earlier analysis found roughly 100 million unique TCR beta sequences.

Broader study findings: Within a later analysis, the majority of CMV-associated TCR beta chains appeared HLA-restricted. The authors enumerated over 150 TCR beta chains as linked to cytomegalovirus.

The donors gave bone marrow, and they were healthy. In this sample, this clone turned up a few times. What it binds is not known. The PCR had 60 Vbeta and 13 Jbeta primers. TCRdb keeps only in-frame clones here, not all; method: immunoSEQ multiplex PCR. The sample holds about 150,000 clones, roughly 78% seen once. The TCR originated in a man aged 50 to 59 in good health and CMV-seropositive. Sequenced material: PBMCs.

CDR3 bases: TGCAGTGCTAGAGCCGTTTACGAGCAGTACTTC. Translated, it gives CSARAVYEQYF. The chain recombines TRBV20-1 with TRBJ2-7; D gene uncertain. V was clipped by 1 base and J by 4 bases, with 5 bases between them. Germline CDR1 and CDR2: DFQATT and SNEGSKA (reference sequence). This CDR3 contains 11 residues.